Below are 5 T cell receptor beta chains sequenced from a single sample in a study of TIL therapy for anti-PD-1-resistant metastatic lung cancer. The immunoSEQ assay was v3. The table came from immunoSEQ multiplex PCR; TCRdb's copy has only in-frame clones and leaves some out. The data hold approximately 20,000 clones, with roughly 79% observed a single time. Documented time point: pre-treatment sample, taken before nivolumab and TIL therapy. Sequencing was performed on blood, taken at baseline. These TCRs come from a person aged 25-79 years with non-small cell lung cancer.

The chain is built from TRBV5-5 and TRBJ2-3, with 7 bases aligning to TRBD2. The germline gives CDR1 SGHKS, CDR2 YYEKEE (reference sequence). V shed 5 bases, J shed 2 bases, and the junction held 5 bases outside the gene matches. CDR3 size: 14 residues. The CDR3 is CASRRAGNTDTQYF. The CDR3 coding sequence is TGTGCCAGCAGAAGAGCGGGGAACACAGATACGCAGTATTTT.

In the case of this clone: A junction boundary mismatches the germline segment, possibly from a read error. V and J are TRBV5-8 and TRBJ2-7; 9 bases are shared with TRBD1. Germline V lookup: CDR1 SGHTS, CDR2 YDEGEE. CDR3 length: 16 residues. In nucleotides, the CDR3 is TGTGCCAGCAGCCCCACGGCGGGACAGGGCTCCCACGAGCAGTACTTC. This gives the protein CASSPTAGQGSHEQYF.

V and J are TRBV11-3 and TRBJ2-2; 9 nucleotides align to TRBD2. V lost 5 bases to trimming and J lost 3 bases; unmatched junction nucleotides: 7. Germline V gives CDR1 SGHNT, CDR2 YENEEA. The CDR3 length is 16 residues. The DNA for the CDR3 is TGTGCCAGCAGCCCGGGGGGACTAGCCCACACCGGGGAGCTGTTTTTT. Encoded protein: CASSPGGLAHTGELFF. The full variable domain, in which reference TRBV11-3 and TRBJ2-2 provide the parts outside the CDR3, is EAGVVQSPRYKIIEKKQPVAFWCNPISGHNTLYWYLQNLGQGPELLIRYENEEAVDDSQLPKDRFSAERLKGVDSTLKIQPAELGDSAVYLCASSPGGLAHTGELFFGEGSRLTVL.

This chain links TRBV7-8 with TRBJ2-7; D ambiguous. This CDR3 contains 11 residues. V dropped 5 bases and J dropped 2 bases, with 4 bases sitting between them. Germline CDR1 SGHVS, CDR2 FQNEAQ. CDR3 sequence: CASSAAYEQYF. The CDR3 nucleotides are TGTGCCAGCAGCGCTGCCTACGAGCAGTACTTC. Looking up the rest from reference TRBV7-8 and TRBJ2-7 gives the full variable domain: GAGVSQSPRYKVAKRGQDVALRCDPISGHVSLFWYQQALGQGPEFLTYFQNEAQLDKSGLPSDRFFAERPEGSVSTLKIQRTQQEDSAVYLCASSAAYEQYFGPGTRLTVT.

The rearrangement links TRBV30 to TRBJ1-2, with 9 bases aligning to TRBD1. The CDR3 consists of 14 residues. The germline CDR1 and CDR2 sequences are GTSNPN and SVGIG (reference sequence). J was trimmed by 5 bases and V by 4 bases; bases with no gene match: 8. CDR3 sequence reads: CAWTFTGGTYGYTF. The CDR3 bases are TGTGCCTGGACTTTCACAGGGGGCACTTATGGCTACACCTTC.